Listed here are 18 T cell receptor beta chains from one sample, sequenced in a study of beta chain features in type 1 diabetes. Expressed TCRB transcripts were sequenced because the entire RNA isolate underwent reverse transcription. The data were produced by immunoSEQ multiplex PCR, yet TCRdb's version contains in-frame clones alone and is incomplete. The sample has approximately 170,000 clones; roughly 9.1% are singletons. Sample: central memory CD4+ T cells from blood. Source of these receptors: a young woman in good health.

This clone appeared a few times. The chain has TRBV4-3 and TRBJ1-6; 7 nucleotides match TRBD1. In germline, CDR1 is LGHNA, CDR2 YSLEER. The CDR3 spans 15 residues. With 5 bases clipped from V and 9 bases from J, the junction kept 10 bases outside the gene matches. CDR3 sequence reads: CASSYFRTGRSPLHF. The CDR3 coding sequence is TGCGCCAGCAGCTACTTTAGGACAGGACGTTCACCCCTCCACTTT.

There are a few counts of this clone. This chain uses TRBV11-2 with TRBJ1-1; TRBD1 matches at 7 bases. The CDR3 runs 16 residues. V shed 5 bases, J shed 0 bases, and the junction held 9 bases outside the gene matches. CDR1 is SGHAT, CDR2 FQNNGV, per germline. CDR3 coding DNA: TGTGCCAGCAGCCCACAGACAGGGTTCATGAACACTGAAGCTTTCTTT. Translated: CASSPQTGFMNTEAFF.

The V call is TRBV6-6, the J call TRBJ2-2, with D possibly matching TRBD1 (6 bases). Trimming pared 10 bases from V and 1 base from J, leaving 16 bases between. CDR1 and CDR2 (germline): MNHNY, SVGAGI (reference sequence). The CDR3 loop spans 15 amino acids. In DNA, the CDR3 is TGTGCCACCCTCCAGGGGCAGAAGAACACCGGGGAGCTGTTTTTT. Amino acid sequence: CATLQGQKNTGELFF.

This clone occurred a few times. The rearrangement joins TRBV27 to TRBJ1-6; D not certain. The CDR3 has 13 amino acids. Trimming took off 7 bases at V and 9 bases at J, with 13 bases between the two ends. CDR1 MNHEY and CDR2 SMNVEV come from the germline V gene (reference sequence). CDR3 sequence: CASMWQRGSPLHF. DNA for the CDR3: TGTGCCAGCATGTGGCAGCGTGGTTCACCCCTCCACTTT.

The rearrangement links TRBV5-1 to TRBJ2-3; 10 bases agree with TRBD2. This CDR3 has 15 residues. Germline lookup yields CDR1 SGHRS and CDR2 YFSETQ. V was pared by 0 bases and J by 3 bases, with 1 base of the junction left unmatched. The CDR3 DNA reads TGCGCCAGCAGCTTGGATAGCGGGAGGACAGATACGCAGTATTTT. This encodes CASSLDSGRTDTQYF.

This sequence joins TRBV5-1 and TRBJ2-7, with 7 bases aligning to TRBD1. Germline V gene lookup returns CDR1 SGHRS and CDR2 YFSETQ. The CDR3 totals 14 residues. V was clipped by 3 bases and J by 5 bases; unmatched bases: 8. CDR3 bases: TGCGCCAGCAGCTATAGGGGGCGCGAGAACGAGCAGTACTTC. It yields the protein CASSYRGRENEQYF.

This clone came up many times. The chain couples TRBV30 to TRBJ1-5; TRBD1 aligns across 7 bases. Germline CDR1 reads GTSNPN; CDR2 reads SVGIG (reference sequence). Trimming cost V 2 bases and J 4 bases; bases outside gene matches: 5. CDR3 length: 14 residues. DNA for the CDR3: TGTGCCTGGAGTAGGGGCAGGGGGAATCAGCCCCAGCATTTT. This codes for CAWSRGRGNQPQHF.

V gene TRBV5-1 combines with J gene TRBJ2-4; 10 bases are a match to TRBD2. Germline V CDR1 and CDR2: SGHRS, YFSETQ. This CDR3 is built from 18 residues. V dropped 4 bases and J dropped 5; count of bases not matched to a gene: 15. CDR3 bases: TGCGCCAGCAGCCTACCCCCCGGGAGCGGGAGGGCCGAAAACATTCAGTACTTC. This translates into CASSLPPGSGRAENIQYF. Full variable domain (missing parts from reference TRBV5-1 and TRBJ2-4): KAGVTQTPRYLIKTRGQQVTLSCSPISGHRSVSWYQQTPGQGLQFLFEYFSETQRNKGNFPGRFSGRQFSNSRSEMNVSTLELGDSALYLCASSLPPGSGRAENIQYFGAGTRLSVL.

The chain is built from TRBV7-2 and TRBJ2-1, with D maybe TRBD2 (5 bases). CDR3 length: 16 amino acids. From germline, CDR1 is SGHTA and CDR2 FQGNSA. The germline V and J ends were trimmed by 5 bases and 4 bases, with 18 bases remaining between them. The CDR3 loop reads CASSASLGLGYNEQFF. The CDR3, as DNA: TGTGCCAGCAGCGCTAGCCTAGGTCTAGGGTACAATGAGCAGTTCTTC.

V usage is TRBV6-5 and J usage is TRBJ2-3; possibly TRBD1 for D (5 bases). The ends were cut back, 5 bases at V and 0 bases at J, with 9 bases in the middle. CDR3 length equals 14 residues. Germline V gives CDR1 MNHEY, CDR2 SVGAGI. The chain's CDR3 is CASSRQISTDTQYF. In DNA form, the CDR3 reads TGTGCCAGCAGTCGACAGATCAGCACAGATACGCAGTATTTT.

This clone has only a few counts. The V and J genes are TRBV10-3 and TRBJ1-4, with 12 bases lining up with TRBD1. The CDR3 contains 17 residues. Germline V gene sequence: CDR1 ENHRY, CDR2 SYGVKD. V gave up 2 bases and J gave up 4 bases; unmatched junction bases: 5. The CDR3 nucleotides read TGTGCCATCAGTGAGGGGACAGGGGGCTTCAATAATGAAAAACTGTTTTTT. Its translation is CAISEGTGGFNNEKLFF.

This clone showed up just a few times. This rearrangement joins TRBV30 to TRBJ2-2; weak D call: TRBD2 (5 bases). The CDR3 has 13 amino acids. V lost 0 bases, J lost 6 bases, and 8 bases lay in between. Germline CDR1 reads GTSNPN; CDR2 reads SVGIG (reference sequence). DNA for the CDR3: TGTGCCTGGAGTGTACGCGGGCCCGGGGAGCTGTTTTTT. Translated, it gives CAWSVRGPGELFF. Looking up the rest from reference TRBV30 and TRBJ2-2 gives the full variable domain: SQTIHQWPATLVQPVGSPLSLECTVEGTSNPNLYWYRQAAGRGLQLLFYSVGIGQISSEVPQNLSASRPQDRQFILSSKKLLLSDSGFYLCAWSVRGPGELFFGEGSRLTVL.

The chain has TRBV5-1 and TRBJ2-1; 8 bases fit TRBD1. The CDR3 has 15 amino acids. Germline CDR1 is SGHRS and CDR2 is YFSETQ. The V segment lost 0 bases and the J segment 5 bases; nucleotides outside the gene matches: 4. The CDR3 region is CASSLGQGAHNEQFF. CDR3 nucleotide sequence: TGCGCCAGCAGCTTGGGTCAGGGGGCCCACAATGAGCAGTTCTTC.

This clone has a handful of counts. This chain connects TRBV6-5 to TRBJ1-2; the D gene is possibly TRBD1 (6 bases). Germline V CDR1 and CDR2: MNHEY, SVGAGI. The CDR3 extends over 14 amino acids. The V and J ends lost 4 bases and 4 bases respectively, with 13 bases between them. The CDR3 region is CASSSASTGYGYTF. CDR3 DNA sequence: TGTGCCAGCAGTTCTGCCTCGACAGGCTATGGCTACACCTTC.

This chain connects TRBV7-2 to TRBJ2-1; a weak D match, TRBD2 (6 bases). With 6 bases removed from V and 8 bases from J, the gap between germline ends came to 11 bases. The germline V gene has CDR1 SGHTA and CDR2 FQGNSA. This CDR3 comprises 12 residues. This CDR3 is CASRPGGDEQFF. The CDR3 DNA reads TGTGCCAGCAGACCCGGGGGAGATGAGCAGTTCTTC.

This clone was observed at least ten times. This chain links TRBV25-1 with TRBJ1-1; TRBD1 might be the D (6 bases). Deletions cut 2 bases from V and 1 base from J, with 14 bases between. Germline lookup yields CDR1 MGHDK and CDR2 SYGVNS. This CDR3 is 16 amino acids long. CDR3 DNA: TGTGCCAGCAGTGAACTACAGGGAAGAGGGAACACTGAAGCTTTCTTT. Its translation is CASSELQGRGNTEAFF.

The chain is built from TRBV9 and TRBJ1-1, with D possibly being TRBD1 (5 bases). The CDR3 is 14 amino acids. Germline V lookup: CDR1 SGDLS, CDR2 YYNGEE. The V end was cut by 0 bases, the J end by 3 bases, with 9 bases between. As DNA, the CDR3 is TGTGCCAGCAGCGTAGCTACAGGTTACACTGAAGCTTTCTTT. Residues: CASSVATGYTEAFF.

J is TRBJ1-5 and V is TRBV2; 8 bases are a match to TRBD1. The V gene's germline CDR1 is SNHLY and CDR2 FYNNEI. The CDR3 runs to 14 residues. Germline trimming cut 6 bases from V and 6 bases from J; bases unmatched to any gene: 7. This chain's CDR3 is CASRDTGGSQPQHF. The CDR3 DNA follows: TGTGCCAGCAGAGACACAGGGGGGAGTCAGCCCCAGCATTTT.